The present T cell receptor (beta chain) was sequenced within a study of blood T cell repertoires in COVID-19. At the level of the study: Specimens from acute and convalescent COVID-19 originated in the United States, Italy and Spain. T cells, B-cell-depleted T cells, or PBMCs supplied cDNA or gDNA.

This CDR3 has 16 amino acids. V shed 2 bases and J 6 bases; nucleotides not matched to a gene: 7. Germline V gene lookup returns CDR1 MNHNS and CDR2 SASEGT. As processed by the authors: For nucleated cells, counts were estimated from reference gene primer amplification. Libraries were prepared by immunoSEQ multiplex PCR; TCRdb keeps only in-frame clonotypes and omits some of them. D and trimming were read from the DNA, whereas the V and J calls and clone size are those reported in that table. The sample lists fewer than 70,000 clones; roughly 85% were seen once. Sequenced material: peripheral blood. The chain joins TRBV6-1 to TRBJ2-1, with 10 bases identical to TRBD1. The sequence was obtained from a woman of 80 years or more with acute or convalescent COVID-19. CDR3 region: CASSEWGQGSFNEQFF. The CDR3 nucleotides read TGTGCCAGCAGTGAATGGGGACAGGGGAGTTTCAATGAGCAGTTCTTC.